The 3 T cell receptor beta chains below were found in one sample sequenced in a study of OX40 agonist ivuxolimab in advanced cancers. Assay: immunoSEQ multiplex PCR; the TCRdb copy retains only in-frame clones and omits some. This table has tens of thousands of clones, around 90% appearing once. Sequencing used CD4+ or CD8+ T cells sorted from blood, obtained in a trial of the OX40 agonist ivuxolimab. The receptors come from an adult with an advanced solid tumor such as melanoma, head and neck, liver or kidney cancer.

In nucleotides, the CDR3 is TGTGCCAGCAGCGGGACATACGGAAACACCATATATTTT. It specifies CASSGTYGNTIYF. The V gene is TRBV6-5, the J gene TRBJ1-3; tentative D call: TRBD1 (6 bases). The length of the CDR3 is 13 residues. CDR1 and CDR2 (germline): MNHEY, SVGAGI. Trimming took off 6 bases at V and 4 bases at J, with 10 bases between the two ends.

The rearrangement links TRBV30 to TRBJ2-5; 10 bases line up with TRBD2. J was trimmed by 4 bases and V by 0 bases; bases with no gene match: 5. The CDR3 runs 15 residues. The germline gives CDR1 GTSNPN, CDR2 SVGIG (reference sequence). The CDR3 loop is CAWSVGSGGGETQYF. CDR3 nucleotide sequence: TGTGCCTGGAGTGTAGGGAGCGGGGGGGGAGAGACCCAGTACTTC. Supplemented by reference TRBV30 and TRBJ2-5, the full variable domain reads SQTIHQWPATLVQPVGSPLSLECTVEGTSNPNLYWYRQAAGRGLQLLFYSVGIGQISSEVPQNLSASRPQDRQFILSSKKLLLSDSGFYLCAWSVGSGGGETQYFGPGTRLLVL.

The chain is built from TRBV28 and TRBJ2-2; TRBD2 matches 12 bases. The CDR3 spans 16 residues. Germline CDR1 and CDR2: MDHEN and SYDVKM. After removal of 7 bases from V and 1 base from J, the junction contained 4 bases not matched to a gene. The CDR3 region has the DNA TGTGCCAGCACACTAGCGGGAGGAGGGAACACCGGGGAGCTGTTTTTT. Its protein product is CASTLAGGGNTGELFF.